The T cell receptor beta chain described here comes from a study of T cell clusters in autoimmune cytopenias. About 39,000 genome equivalents of blood DNA were amplified for TRB. CDR1 and CDR2 from the germline V gene are SGHTA and FQGNSA. This CDR3 has 12 residues. Multiplex touch-down PCR amplified TRB using TRB-A and TRB-B pools in one tube. Following a re-call of the multiplex PCR reads, TCRdb has one entry per CDR3 protein and lacks DNA. The sample has around 5,400 distinct CDR3 sequences. The data also belong to a second study, concerning T cell repertoires in aging, cancer and after chemotherapy.

The chain combines TRBV7-2 with TRBJ1-2. This sequence originates from a human donor in good health. Sequencing was performed on peripheral blood. CDR3 sequence: CASSLAGYGYTF.